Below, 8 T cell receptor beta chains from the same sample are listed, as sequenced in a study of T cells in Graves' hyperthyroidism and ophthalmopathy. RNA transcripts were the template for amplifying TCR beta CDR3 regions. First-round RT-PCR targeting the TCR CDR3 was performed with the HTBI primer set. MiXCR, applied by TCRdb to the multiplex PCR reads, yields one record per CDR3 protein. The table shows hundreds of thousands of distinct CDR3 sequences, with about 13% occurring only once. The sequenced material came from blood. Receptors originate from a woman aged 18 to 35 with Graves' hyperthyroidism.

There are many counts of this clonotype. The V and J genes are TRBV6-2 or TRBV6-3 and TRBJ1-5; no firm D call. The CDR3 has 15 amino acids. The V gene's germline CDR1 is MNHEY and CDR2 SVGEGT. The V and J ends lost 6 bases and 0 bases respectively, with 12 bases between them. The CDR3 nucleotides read TGTGCCAGCAGCCAGGCGGTGAATAGCAATCAGCCCCAGCATTTT. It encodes CASSQAVNSNQPQHF.

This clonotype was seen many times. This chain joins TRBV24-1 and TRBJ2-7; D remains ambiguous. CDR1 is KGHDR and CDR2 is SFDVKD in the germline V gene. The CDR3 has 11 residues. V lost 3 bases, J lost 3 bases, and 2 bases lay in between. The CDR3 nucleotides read TGTGCCACCAGTGATCGCTACGAGCAGTACTTC. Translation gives CATSDRYEQYF.

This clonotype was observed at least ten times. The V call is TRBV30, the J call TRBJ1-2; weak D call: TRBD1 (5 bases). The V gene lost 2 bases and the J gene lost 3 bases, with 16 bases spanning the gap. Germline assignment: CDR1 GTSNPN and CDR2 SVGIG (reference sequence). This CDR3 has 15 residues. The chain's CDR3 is CAWSKNGGRDYGYTF. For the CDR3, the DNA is TGTGCCTGGAGTAAGAATGGGGGACGTGACTATGGCTACACCTTC.

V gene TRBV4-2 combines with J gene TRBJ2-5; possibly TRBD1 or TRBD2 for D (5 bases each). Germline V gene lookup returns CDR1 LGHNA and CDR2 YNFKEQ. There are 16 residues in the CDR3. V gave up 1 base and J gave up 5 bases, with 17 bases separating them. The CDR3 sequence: CASSQAPIWGKETQYF. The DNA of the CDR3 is TGTGCCAGCAGCCAAGCCCCAATTTGGGGGAAGGAGACCCAGTACTTC.

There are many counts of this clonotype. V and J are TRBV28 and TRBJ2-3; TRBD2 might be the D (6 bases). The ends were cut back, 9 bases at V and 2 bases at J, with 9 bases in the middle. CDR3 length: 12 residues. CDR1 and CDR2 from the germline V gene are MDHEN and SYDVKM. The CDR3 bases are TGTGCCAGTAGCGGATACACAGATACGCAGTATTTT. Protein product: CASSGYTDTQYF.

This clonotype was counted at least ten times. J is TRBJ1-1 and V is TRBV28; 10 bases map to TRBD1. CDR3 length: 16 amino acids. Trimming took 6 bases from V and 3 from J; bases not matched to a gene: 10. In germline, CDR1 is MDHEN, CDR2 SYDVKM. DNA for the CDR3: TGTGCCAGCAGGGGGGCGGGACAGGGGAAGCACACTGAAGCTTTCTTT. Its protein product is CASRGAGQGKHTEAFF.

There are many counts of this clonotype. As DNA, the CDR3 is TGTGCCAGCAGCCAAGATCGGGCGGATGGCTACACCTTC. This sequence encodes CASSQDRADGYTF. The gene calls are TRBV3-1 and TRBJ1-2; no clear D gene. This CDR3 has 13 residues. In germline, CDR1 is LGHDT, CDR2 YNNKEL (reference sequence). V lost 0 bases, J lost 6 bases, and 8 bases lay in between.

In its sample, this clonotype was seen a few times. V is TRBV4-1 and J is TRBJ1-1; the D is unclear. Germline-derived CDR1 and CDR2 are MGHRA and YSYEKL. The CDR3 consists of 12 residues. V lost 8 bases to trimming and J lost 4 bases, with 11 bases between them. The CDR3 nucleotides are TGCGCCAGCCGGGCCTGGAGCACTGAAGCTTTCTTT. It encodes CASRAWSTEAFF.